Below, 30 T cell receptor beta chains from the same sample are listed, as sequenced in a study of T cells in Graves' hyperthyroidism and ophthalmopathy. Using RNA transcripts as the source, TCR beta CDR3 regions were amplified. A set of HTBI primers served as the primers for a first-round RT-PCR of the TCR CDR3. From the multiplex PCR reads, TCRdb called clonotypes with MiXCR, one entry per CDR3 protein. Among about 640,000 distinct CDR3 sequences, less than 25% were seen once, and the ten largest hold about 35%. Sequenced: blood. Source of these receptors: a man between 25 and 39 years old with Graves' ophthalmopathy.

The rearrangement uses TRBV20-1 and TRBJ2-7; TRBD2 might be the D (6 bases). Germline lookup yields CDR1 DFQATT and CDR2 SNEGSKA (reference sequence). The CDR3 is 12 amino acids. The CDR3 bases are TGCAGCGCCTGGGGGGAACATTACGAGCAGTACTTC. Protein product: CSAWGEHYEQYF.

Only a few counts were recorded for this clonotype. This chain links TRBV7-3 with TRBJ2-6, with a possible D match to TRBD1 (5 bases). The CDR3 has 21 residues. The V end lost 1 base, the J end lost 0 bases, and 22 bases lay between the germline ends. Germline CDR1 is SGHTA and CDR2 is FQGTGA. The CDR3 sequence: CASSLIGAGPRPSSGANVLTF. CDR3 nucleotide sequence: TGTGCCAGCAGCTTAATTGGGGCAGGTCCACGACCCAGCTCTGGGGCCAACGTCCTGACTTTC.

This clonotype was observed once. This chain links TRBV6-9 with TRBJ2-3; TRBD1 matches 8 bases. Germline lookup yields CDR1 MNHGY and CDR2 SVAAGI. CDR3 length: 17 amino acids. After removal of 3 bases from V and 4 bases from J, the junction contained 12 bases not matched to a gene. Here the CDR3 DNA reads TGTGCCAGCAGTTACCTCGGGACAGGCTCCGATGCAGATACGCAGTATTTT. Its translation: CASSYLGTGSDADTQYF.

The V and J genes are TRBV5-4 and TRBJ1-1; D not resolved. The CDR3 is 14 amino acids. Looked up from germline, CDR1 is SGHNT and CDR2 is YYREEE (reference sequence). V was pared by 4 bases and J by 3 bases, with 13 bases between. The CDR3 is CASSGRSGDTEAFF. CDR3 DNA: TGTGCCAGCAGCGGGAGATCTGGGGACACTGAAGCTTTCTTT.

The sample holds a few counts of this clonotype. V usage is TRBV10-3 and J usage is TRBJ2-5; 9 nucleotides match TRBD1. Germline CDR1 ENHRY, CDR2 SYGVKD. This CDR3 region has 15 residues. V trimming: 6 bases; J trimming: 0 bases; junction bases outside the gene matches: 5. CDR3 nucleotides: TGTGCCATCAGCCCGGGACAGGGCCACCAAGAGACCCAGTACTTC. This translates into CAISPGQGHQETQYF.

The chain recombines TRBV30 with TRBJ1-1, with a possible D match to TRBD1 (5 bases). Between the trimmed V and J ends, which lost 1 base and 3 bases, there was a span of 9 bases. The CDR3 is 13 residues long. Germline CDR1 reads GTSNPN; CDR2 reads SVGIG (reference sequence). Here the CDR3 DNA reads TGTGCCTGGAGTGCGCAGGGCCACACTGAAGCTTTCTTT. It translates to CAWSAQGHTEAFF.

This clonotype was recorded many times. The chain recombines TRBV11-3 with TRBJ1-1, with 7 bases matching TRBD1. After removal of 4 bases from V and 2 bases from J, the junction contained 1 base not matched to a gene. The CDR3 covers 13 residues. The germline V gene has CDR1 SGHNT and CDR2 YENEEA. The CDR3, as DNA: TGTGCCAGCAGCTGGGACAGAAACACTGAAGCTTTCTTT. Protein sequence: CASSWDRNTEAFF.

V usage is TRBV9 and J usage is TRBJ1-2; D is unresolved. Germline lookup yields CDR1 SGDLS and CDR2 YYNGEE. V dropped 0 bases and J dropped 3 bases, with 18 bases sitting between them. This CDR3 has 17 amino acids. The CDR3 loop reads CASSVVTEERPDYGYTF. The DNA of the CDR3 is TGTGCCAGCAGCGTAGTCACAGAGGAACGTCCTGACTATGGCTACACCTTC.

CDR3: CASSSPTSGRAGNEQFF. In DNA form, the CDR3 reads TGTGCCAGCAGCTCGCCGACTAGCGGAAGAGCCGGAAATGAGCAGTTCTTC. The chain recombines TRBV13 with TRBJ2-1; TRBD2 matches at 9 bases. This CDR3 comprises 17 residues. V was pared by 4 bases and J by 7 bases, with 14 bases of the junction left unmatched. Germline V gives CDR1 PRHDT, CDR2 FYEKMQ (reference sequence). The full variable domain, completed using reference TRBV13 and TRBJ2-1, is AAGVIQSPRHLIKEKRETATLKCYPIPRHDTVYWYQQGPGQDPQFLISFYEKMQSDKGSIPDRFSAQQFSDYHSELNMSSLELGDSALYFCASSSPTSGRAGNEQFFGPGTRLTVL.

In this sample, this clonotype turned up many times. V and J are TRBV7-2 and TRBJ2-5; TRBD2 might be the D (6 bases). The CDR3 spans 15 residues. Per germline, CDR1 SGHTA and CDR2 FQGNSA. Trimming stripped 5 bases from V and 5 bases from J, with 18 bases between. The CDR3 protein is CASSRDWRSFETQYF. The CDR3, as DNA: TGTGCCAGCAGCAGGGACTGGCGGAGCTTTGAGACCCAGTACTTC. The full variable domain, completed using reference TRBV7-2 and TRBJ2-5, is GAGVSQSPSNKVTEKGKDVELRCDPISGHTALYWYRQSLGQGLEFLIYFQGNSAPDKSGLPSDRFSAERTGGSVSTLTIQRTQQEDSAVYLCASSRDWRSFETQYFGPGTRLLVL.

There are many counts of this clonotype. The chain combines TRBV30 with TRBJ2-7; D may correspond to TRBD1 or TRBD2 (5 bases each). The germline V gene has CDR1 GTSNPN and CDR2 SVGIG (reference sequence). The V and J ends lost 1 base and 1 base respectively, with 11 bases between them. CDR3 length equals 14 residues. The CDR3 DNA sequence: TGTGCCTGGAGTGCACGGGACGGATCCTACGAGCAGTACTTC. This encodes CAWSARDGSYEQYF.

This clonotype came up a few times. The chain has TRBV3-1 and TRBJ1-4; TRBD1 agrees at 7 bases. The CDR3 has 11 amino acids. With V trimmed by 10 bases and J by 12 bases, 8 bases remained unmatched. Germline CDR1 is LGHDT and CDR2 is YNNKEL (reference sequence). The CDR3, as DNA: TGTGCCACCGGGACAGCGTTTCAACTGTTTTTT. Amino acid sequence: CATGTAFQLFF.

This clonotype showed up many times. The rearrangement links TRBV28 to TRBJ1-3; unclear D gene. V lost 3 bases and J 0 bases, leaving 9 bases between the germline ends. Germline CDR1 reads MDHEN; CDR2 reads SYDVKM. This CDR3 contains 15 residues. The CDR3 protein is CASSFLPNSGNTIYF. CDR3 nucleotide sequence: TGTGCCAGCAGTTTTTTGCCTAACTCTGGAAACACCATATATTTT.

This chain connects TRBV2 to TRBJ1-2; D is unresolved. Germline V gene data show CDR1 as SNHLY and CDR2 as FYNNEI. The V and J ends lost 3 bases and 8 bases respectively, with 7 bases between them. This CDR3 region has 11 residues. CDR3 DNA sequence: TGTGCCAGCAGTGAGCTCTGGGGCTACACCTTC. Its protein product is CASSELWGYTF.

This clonotype was seen more than once but under ten times. The chain is built from TRBV7-2 and TRBJ1-2; 10 bases are shared with TRBD1. Germline CDR1 is SGHTA and CDR2 is FQGNSA. V gave up 1 base and J gave up 10 bases; unmatched junction bases: 3. The CDR3 sequence is 13 residues long. The CDR3 reads CASSLGQGAIYTF. The CDR3 DNA reads TGTGCCAGCAGCTTAGGACAGGGGGCGATCTACACCTTC.

This chain connects TRBV7-9 to TRBJ2-5; 7 nucleotides match TRBD1. The ends lost 6 bases at V and 3 bases at J; junction bases unmatched: 7. CDR1 SEHNR and CDR2 FQNEAQ come from the germline V gene (reference sequence). This CDR3 has 14 residues. The CDR3 sequence: CASRGPQGEETQYF. The DNA for the CDR3 is TGTGCCAGCAGGGGTCCGCAGGGGGAAGAGACCCAGTACTTC. Complete variable domain (other parts from reference TRBV7-9 and TRBJ2-5): DTGVSQNPRHKITKRGQNVTFRCDPISEHNRLYWYRQTLGQGPEFLTYFQNEAQLEKSRLLSDRFSAERPKGSFSTLEIQRTEQGDSAMYLCASRGPQGEETQYFGPGTRLLVL.

The CDR3 sequence is CASSLFVAGNTGELFF. The CDR3 DNA follows: TGCGCCAGCAGCTTGTTTGTTGCAGGGAACACCGGGGAGCTGTTTTTT. V usage is TRBV5-1 and J usage is TRBJ2-2; D unclear. Looked up from germline, CDR1 is SGHRS and CDR2 is YFSETQ. This CDR3 has 16 residues. V was cut by 1 base and J by 1 base, with 11 bases left in between.

The chain is built from TRBV7-6 and TRBJ2-1; 9 nucleotides line up with TRBD2. There are 15 residues in the CDR3. J was trimmed by 5 bases and V by 3 bases; bases with no gene match: 5. The germline V gene has CDR1 SGHVS and CDR2 FNYEAQ. The CDR3, as DNA: TGTGCCAGCAGCTTTTTAGCGGGAGCCCACAATGAGCAGTTCTTC. This codes for CASSFLAGAHNEQFF.

This clonotype was counted at least ten times. The CDR3 DNA reads TGTGCCAGCAGTTCCCTCGTGATCGGACAGGGGTGGGAAAAACTGTTTTTT. This translates into CASSSLVIGQGWEKLFF. The chain couples TRBV27 to TRBJ1-4, with 9 nucleotides matching TRBD1. V lost 4 bases and J lost 8; bases outside the gene matches: 14. The CDR3 has 17 amino acids. CDR1 is MNHEY, CDR2 SMNVEV, per germline (reference sequence).

The V call is TRBV10-3, the J call TRBJ2-3; TRBD1 might be the D (6 bases). Germline V gene lookup returns CDR1 ENHRY and CDR2 SYGVKD. The CDR3 is 14 amino acids. V lost 6 bases and J lost 2, with 12 bases in between. CDR3 coding DNA: TGTGCCATCAGCCAGGGGATGGACACAGATACGCAGTATTTT. It is translated as CAISQGMDTDTQYF.

A single count supports this clonotype. At one of its ends the junction is not consistent with the germline gene, which may arise from a read error. The chain employs TRBV29-1 and TRBJ2-5, with 11 bases fitting TRBD2. From germline, CDR1 is SQVTM and CDR2 ANQGSEA. The CDR3 sequence is 14 residues long. DNA of the CDR3: TGCAGCGTTGAAGGACTAGCGGGAATAGAGACCCAGTGCTTC. Protein product: CSVEGLAGIETQCF.

This clonotype occurred a few times. V gene TRBV6-1 combines with J gene TRBJ2-5; 7 bases align to TRBD1. Trimming took 1 base from V and 5 from J; bases not matched to a gene: 4. This CDR3 has 14 residues. From germline, CDR1 is MNHNS and CDR2 SASEGT. The CDR3 loop is CASSEGTGLETQYF. Here the CDR3 DNA reads TGTGCCAGCAGTGAAGGGACAGGTTTGGAGACCCAGTACTTC.

This clonotype came up a few times. V and J are TRBV4-1 and TRBJ1-5; possibly TRBD1 for D (5 bases). Germline CDR1 MGHRA, CDR2 YSYEKL. V was pared by 4 bases and J by 2 bases, with 18 bases between. The CDR3 is made up of 17 amino acids. This CDR3 is CASSPRGALGRNQPQHF. Here the CDR3 DNA reads TGCGCCAGCAGCCCTAGAGGGGCCCTCGGGCGCAATCAGCCCCAGCATTTT.

V gene TRBV5-1 combines with J gene TRBJ2-5; D gene unclear. Trimming removed 1 base at V and 3 bases at J, with 7 bases between. CDR3 length: 13 amino acids. The V gene's germline CDR1 is SGHRS and CDR2 YFSETQ. CDR3 nucleotides: TGCGCCAGCAGCTTGATGTTGGAAGAGACCCAGTACTTC. It encodes CASSLMLEETQYF.

This clonotype appeared many times. The chain combines TRBV12-3 or TRBV12-4 with TRBJ1-5, with D possibly matching TRBD1 (6 bases). Trimming removed 5 bases at V and 4 bases at J, with 15 bases between. CDR3 length: 15 amino acids. In nucleotides, the CDR3 is TGTGCCAGCAGTACAACAGGGAGATGGAATCAGCCCCAGCATTTT. Translation gives CASSTTGRWNQPQHF.

Only a few counts were recorded for this clonotype. This sequence joins TRBV7-9 and TRBJ2-7; no definite D call. V lost 3 bases to trimming and J lost 4 bases, with 19 bases between them. The CDR3 is 16 amino acids. CDR1 is SEHNR and CDR2 is FQNEAQ in the germline V gene (reference sequence). The DNA for the CDR3 is TGTGCCAGCAGCTTCCTCGGGCAGTCAGGCCATTACGAGCAGTACTTC. Encoded protein: CASSFLGQSGHYEQYF.

The chain couples TRBV7-2 to TRBJ2-3; D may match TRBD1 or TRBD2 (5 bases each). Trimming stripped 8 bases from V and 5 bases from J, with 17 bases between. The CDR3 is 14 residues long. The V gene's germline CDR1 is SGHTA and CDR2 FQGNSA. The CDR3 coding sequence is TGTGCCAGCCGTCCCGGGGCATATGAAGATACGCAGTATTTT. It codes for CASRPGAYEDTQYF.

The chain's CDR3 is CSVGVKVMKGDRRFYNEQFF. The DNA of the CDR3 is TGCAGCGTTGGTGTGAAAGTGATGAAGGGGGACAGGCGGTTCTACAATGAGCAGTTCTTC. This sequence joins TRBV29-1 and TRBJ2-1; 8 nucleotides line up with TRBD1. The CDR3 sequence is 20 residues long. CDR1 is SQVTM and CDR2 is ANQGSEA in the germline V gene. V lost 4 bases to trimming and J lost 3 bases; unmatched junction nucleotides: 23.

CDR3: CASSKQGGPPPGQYF. The DNA of the CDR3 is TGTGCCAGCAGTAAACAGGGCGGGCCCCCCCCCGGGCAGTACTTC. V is TRBV27 and J is TRBJ2-7; tentative D call: TRBD1 (6 bases). This CDR3 has 15 amino acids. The V gene's germline CDR1 is MNHEY and CDR2 SMNVEV (reference sequence). V was trimmed by 5 bases and J by 9 bases, leaving 23 bases between them.

This clonotype showed up just a few times. The V call is TRBV2, the J call TRBJ1-2, with D perhaps TRBD1 (6 bases). The CDR3 is 17 residues long. Germline values: CDR1 SNHLY, CDR2 FYNNEI. The germline V and J ends were trimmed by 8 bases and 0 bases, with 22 bases remaining between them. The DNA for the CDR3 is TGTGCCAGCGGGGCCGGGGGGGGGCAGGCTACTAACTATGGCTACACCTTC. Its protein is CASGAGGGQATNYGYTF.